These 2 T cell receptor beta chains were sequenced from one sample in a study of T cell responses to AZD1222 COVID-19 vaccine. The method was immunoSEQ multiplex PCR; TCRdb's version includes in-frame clones alone and lacks a portion of them. The top ten clones hold around 19% of a sample with 78,000 or so clones, approximately 90% of them seen once. The material sequenced was peripheral blood, taken on day 0 of AZD1222 vaccination. These receptors came from an adult in good health.

The chain joins TRBV3-1 (or the pseudogene TRBV3-2) to TRBJ2-7; D could derive from TRBD1 or TRBD2 (6 bases each). V gave up 1 base and J gave up 4 bases, with 20 bases separating them. Germline values: CDR1 LGHDT, CDR2 YNNKEL (reference sequence). The CDR3 loop spans 17 amino acids. This CDR3 reads CASSQVPGGRKGYEQYF. The CDR3 nucleotides read TGTGCCAGCAGCCAAGTTCCTGGGGGGCGCAAAGGGTACGAGCAGTACTTC.

V usage is TRBV28 and J usage is TRBJ2-7; 12 bases match TRBD1. The CDR3 length is 16 residues. Germline V lookup: CDR1 MDHEN, CDR2 SYDVKM. The V segment lost 6 bases and the J segment 6 bases; nucleotides outside the gene matches: 12. CDR3 DNA sequence: TGTGCCAGCAGATCGATGGCGGGACAGGGGGCTTCCGAGCAGTACTTC. Protein product: CASRSMAGQGASEQYF.